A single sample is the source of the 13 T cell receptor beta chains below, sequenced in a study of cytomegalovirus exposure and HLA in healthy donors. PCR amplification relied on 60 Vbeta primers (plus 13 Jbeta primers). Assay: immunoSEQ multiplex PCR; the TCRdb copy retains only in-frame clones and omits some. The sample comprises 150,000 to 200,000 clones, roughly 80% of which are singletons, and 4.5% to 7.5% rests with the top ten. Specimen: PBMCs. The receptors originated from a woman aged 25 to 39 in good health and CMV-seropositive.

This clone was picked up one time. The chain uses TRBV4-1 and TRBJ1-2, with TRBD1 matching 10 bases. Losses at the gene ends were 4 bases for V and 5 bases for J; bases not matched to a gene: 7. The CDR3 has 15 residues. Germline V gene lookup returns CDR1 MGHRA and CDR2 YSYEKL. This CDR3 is CASSPGTGVGYGYTF. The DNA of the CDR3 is TGCGCCAGCAGCCCCGGGACAGGGGTTGGGTATGGCTACACCTTC.

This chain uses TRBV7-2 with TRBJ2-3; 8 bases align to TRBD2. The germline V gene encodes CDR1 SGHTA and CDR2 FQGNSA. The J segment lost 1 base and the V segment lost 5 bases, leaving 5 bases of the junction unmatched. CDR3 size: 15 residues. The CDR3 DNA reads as TGTGCCAGCAGCGTACTAGCGGCCGGCACAGATACGCAGTATTTT. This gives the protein CASSVLAAGTDTQYF.

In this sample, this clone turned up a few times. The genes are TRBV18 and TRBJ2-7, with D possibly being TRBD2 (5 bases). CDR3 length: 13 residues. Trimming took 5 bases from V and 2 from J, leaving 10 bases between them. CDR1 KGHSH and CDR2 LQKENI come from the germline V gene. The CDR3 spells CASSGGRTYEQYF. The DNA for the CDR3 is TGTGCCAGCTCAGGAGGAAGGACCTACGAGCAGTACTTC.

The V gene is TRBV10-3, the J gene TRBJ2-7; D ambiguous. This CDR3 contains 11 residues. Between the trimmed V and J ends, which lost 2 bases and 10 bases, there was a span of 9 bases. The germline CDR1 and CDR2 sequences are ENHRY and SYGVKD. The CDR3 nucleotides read TGTGCCATCAGTGAGGGAGAGTGCCAGTACTTC. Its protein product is CAISEGECQYF.

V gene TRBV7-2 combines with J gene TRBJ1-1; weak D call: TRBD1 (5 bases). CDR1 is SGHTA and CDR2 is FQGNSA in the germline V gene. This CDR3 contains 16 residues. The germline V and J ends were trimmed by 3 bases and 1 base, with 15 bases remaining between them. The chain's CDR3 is CASSFRGGRGNTEAFF. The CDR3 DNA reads TGTGCCAGCAGCTTCCGGGGGGGAAGGGGGAACACTGAAGCTTTCTTT.

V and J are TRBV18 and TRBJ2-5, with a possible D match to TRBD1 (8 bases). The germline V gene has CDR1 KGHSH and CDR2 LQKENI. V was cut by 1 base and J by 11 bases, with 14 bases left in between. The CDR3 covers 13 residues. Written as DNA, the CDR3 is TGTGCCAGCTCACCACTGGAACAGGGGGGGCAGTACTTC. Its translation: CASSPLEQGGQYF.

The CDR3 DNA follows: TGTGCCAGCAGTTGGCGGTCCTACGAGCAGTACTTC. Its translation: CASSWRSYEQYF. V and J are TRBV25-1 and TRBJ2-7; unclear D gene. From germline, CDR1 is MGHDK and CDR2 SYGVNS. CDR3 size: 12 residues. The V end was cut by 5 bases, the J end by 1 base, with 6 bases between.

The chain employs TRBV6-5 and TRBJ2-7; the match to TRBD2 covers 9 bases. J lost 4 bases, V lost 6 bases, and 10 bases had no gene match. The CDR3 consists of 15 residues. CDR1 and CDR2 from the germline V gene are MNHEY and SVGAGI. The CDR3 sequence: CASSARGSGGYEQYF. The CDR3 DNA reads TGTGCCAGCAGCGCCAGGGGTAGCGGGGGTTACGAGCAGTACTTC.

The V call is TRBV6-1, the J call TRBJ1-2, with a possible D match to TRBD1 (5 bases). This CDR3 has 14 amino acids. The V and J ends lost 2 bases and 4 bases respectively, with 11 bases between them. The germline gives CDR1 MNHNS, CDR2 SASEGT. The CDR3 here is CASSEQGGLYGYTF. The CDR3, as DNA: TGTGCCAGCAGTGAACAGGGTGGGCTCTATGGCTACACCTTC.

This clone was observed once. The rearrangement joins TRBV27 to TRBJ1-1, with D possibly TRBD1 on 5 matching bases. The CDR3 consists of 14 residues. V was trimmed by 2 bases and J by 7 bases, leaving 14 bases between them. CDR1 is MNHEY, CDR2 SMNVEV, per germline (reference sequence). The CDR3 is CASSLGREGSEAFF. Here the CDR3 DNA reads TGTGCCAGCAGTTTAGGCAGGGAGGGAAGTGAAGCTTTCTTT.

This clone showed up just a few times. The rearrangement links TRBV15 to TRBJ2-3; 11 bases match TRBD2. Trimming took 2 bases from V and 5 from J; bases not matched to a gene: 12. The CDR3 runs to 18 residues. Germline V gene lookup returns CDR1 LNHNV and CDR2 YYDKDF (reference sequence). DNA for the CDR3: TGTGCCACCAGCAGACGCCAATCGGGACTAGCGGTAATAGATACGCAGTATTTT. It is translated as CATSRRQSGLAVIDTQYF.

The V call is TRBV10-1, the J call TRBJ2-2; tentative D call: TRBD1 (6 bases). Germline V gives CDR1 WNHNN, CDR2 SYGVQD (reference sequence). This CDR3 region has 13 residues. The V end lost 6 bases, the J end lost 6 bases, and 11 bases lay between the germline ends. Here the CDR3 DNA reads TGCGCCAGCAGCCCACAGGGACCCGGGGAGCTGTTTTTT. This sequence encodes CASSPQGPGELFF.

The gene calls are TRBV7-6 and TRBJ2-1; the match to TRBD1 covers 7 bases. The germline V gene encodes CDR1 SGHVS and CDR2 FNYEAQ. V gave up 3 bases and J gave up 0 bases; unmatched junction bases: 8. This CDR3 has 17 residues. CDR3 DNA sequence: TGTGCCAGCAGCTTCGGGACAGCCGACTTCTCCTACAATGAGCAGTTCTTC. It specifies CASSFGTADFSYNEQFF.